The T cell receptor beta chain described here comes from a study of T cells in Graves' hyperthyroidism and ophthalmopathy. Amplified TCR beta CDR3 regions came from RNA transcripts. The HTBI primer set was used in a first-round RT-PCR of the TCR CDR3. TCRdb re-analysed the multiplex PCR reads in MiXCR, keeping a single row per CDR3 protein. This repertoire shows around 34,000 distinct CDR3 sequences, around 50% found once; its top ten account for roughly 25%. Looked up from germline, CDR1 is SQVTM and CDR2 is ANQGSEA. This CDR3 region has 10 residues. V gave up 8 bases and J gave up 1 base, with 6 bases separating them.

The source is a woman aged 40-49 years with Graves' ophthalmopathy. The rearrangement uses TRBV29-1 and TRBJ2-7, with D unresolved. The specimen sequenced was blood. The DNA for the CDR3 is TGCAGCCAAGATTCCTACGAGCAGTACTTC. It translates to CSQDSYEQYF.